This T cell receptor (beta chain) came from a study of shared clonotypes between healthy human individuals. V lost 0 bases and J 3 bases, leaving 7 bases between the germline ends. The CDR3 sequence is 13 residues long. CDR1 is SGHKS and CDR2 is YYEKEE in the germline V gene (reference sequence). Each sorted subset replicate got 200 ng genomic DNA, 25,000 to 35,000 genomes. Clones were read by immunoSEQ multiplex PCR, and TCRdb kept only the in-frame ones, dropping some. Of hundreds of thousands of clones detected, 90% to 97% appear once; the ten largest clones hold less than 0.3%. Naive CD8 cells were CD45RO-negative, positively selected for CCR7, excluding terminally differentiated effector memory CD45RA+ cells. A remark on this clone: The sample carries other DNA sequences with the same CDR3.

This chain links TRBV5-5 with TRBJ2-7; D perhaps matches TRBD1 (6 bases). The source is a man younger than 45 in good health. Sequenced material: naive CD8+ T cells sorted from blood. This CDR3 reads CASSLEDSYEQYF. CDR3 nucleotide sequence: TGTGCCAGCAGCTTGGAGGACAGCTACGAGCAGTACTTC.